This T cell receptor beta chain came from a study of blood T cell repertoires in COVID-19. Trimming at V came to 6 bases and at J to 6 bases, leaving 7 bases not matched to a gene. The germline V gene has CDR1 SGHAT and CDR2 FQNNGV. The CDR3 loop spans 14 amino acids. Original methodology: Amplification from reference gene primers served as the basis for estimated nucleated cell counts. Produced via immunoSEQ multiplex PCR; TCRdb's table is partial and in-frame only. V and J calls and clone size come straight from that table; D and trimming were deduced from the DNA. The sample consists of hundreds of thousands of clones, 86% of them appearing once.

This clonotype was obtained from a woman aged 25 to 45 with active or convalescent COVID-19. The chain carries TRBV11-2 and TRBJ2-3; TRBD2 aligns across 9 bases. Sequencing was performed on peripheral blood. The CDR3 nucleotides read TGTGCCAGCAGTAGCGGGAGCGACGTGGATACGCAGTATTTT. Translating gives CASSSGSDVDTQYF.